What follows are 17 T cell receptor beta chains derived from one specimen sequenced in a study of blood T cell repertoires in COVID-19. Method: immunoSEQ multiplex PCR; TCRdb's copy keeps in-frame clones and lacks some. The table includes around 220,000 clones, approximately 78% detected once. Sequences were obtained from peripheral blood. These receptor sequences come from a woman older than 75 with COVID-19, enrolled during active disease.

The chain couples TRBV6-2 or TRBV6-3 to TRBJ2-2, with D uncertain. This CDR3 comprises 16 residues. Trimming took 5 bases from V and 0 from J, leaving 13 bases between them. Germline V lookup: CDR1 MNHEY, CDR2 SVGEGT. The CDR3, as DNA: TGTGCCAGCAGTGGTGGCAGTTCCGCGAACACCGGGGAGCTGTTTTTT. Translated, it gives CASSGGSSANTGELFF.

V and J are TRBV9 and TRBJ2-7, with TRBD2 matching over 8 bases. CDR1 and CDR2 from the germline V gene are SGDLS and YYNGEE. V gave up 4 bases and J gave up 8 bases; unmatched junction bases: 14. The CDR3 length is 15 residues. CDR3 residues: CASSPGGTTDRQQYF. CDR3 in DNA: TGTGCCAGCAGCCCGGGGGGGACCACCGACCGACAGCAGTACTTC.

J is TRBJ2-7 and V is TRBV18, with D possibly being TRBD2 (6 bases). The germline V and J ends were trimmed by 3 bases and 1 base, with 10 bases remaining between them. The CDR3 covers 14 residues. Germline lookup yields CDR1 KGHSH and CDR2 LQKENI. CDR3 DNA sequence: TGTGCCAGCTCACCGAGCCGGGGGTCCTACGAGCAGTACTTC. Translated, it gives CASSPSRGSYEQYF.

The chain carries TRBV19 and TRBJ1-3; weak D call: TRBD1 (5 bases). V was shortened by 6 bases and J by 0 bases, with 12 bases between the two germline ends. This CDR3 spans 15 amino acids. CDR1 is LNHDA and CDR2 is SQIVND in the germline V gene (reference sequence). Here the CDR3 DNA reads TGTGCCAGTAGGCTCGGGGGTAGCTCTGGAAACACCATATATTTT. Its translation is CASRLGGSSGNTIYF.

This chain connects TRBV3-1 (or the pseudogene TRBV3-2) to TRBJ2-3; 8 bases fit TRBD1. V lost 3 bases and J lost 1; bases outside the gene matches: 3. The CDR3 has 15 residues. Germline loops: CDR1 LGHDT, CDR2 YNNKEL (reference sequence). Here the CDR3 DNA reads TGTGCCAGCAGCCAGGGGACAGGCCGCACAGATACGCAGTATTTT. This sequence encodes CASSQGTGRTDTQYF.

This clone has only one observation. V is TRBV11-2 and J is TRBJ1-1; a possible D gene is TRBD1 (6 bases). The V gene's germline CDR1 is SGHAT and CDR2 FQNNGV. Trimming removed 8 bases at V and 5 bases at J, with 15 bases between. This CDR3 contains 13 residues. The CDR3 DNA reads TGTGCCAGCGACTTTGTCACAGGGACTGAAGCTTTCTTT. Encoded protein: CASDFVTGTEAFF.

V and J are TRBV7-9 and TRBJ1-5; the match to TRBD1 covers 8 bases. The J segment lost 3 bases and the V segment lost 1 base, leaving 5 bases of the junction unmatched. CDR1 is SEHNR and CDR2 is FQNEAQ in the germline V gene (reference sequence). CDR3 length: 16 residues. The CDR3 DNA sequence: TGTGCCAGCAGCTTAGGGACAGGGTCAACCAATCAGCCCCAGCATTTT. Protein sequence: CASSLGTGSTNQPQHF.

The chain recombines TRBV28 with TRBJ2-7; D remains ambiguous. There are 12 residues in the CDR3. Trimming shortened V by 5 bases and J by 2 bases, and 7 bases separated the two germline ends. Germline CDR1 is MDHEN and CDR2 is SYDVKM. The CDR3 is CASSRVTYEQYF. The CDR3 region has the DNA TGTGCCAGCAGTCGGGTAACCTACGAGCAGTACTTC.

The chain employs TRBV6-5 and TRBJ1-5, with a tentative D call TRBD1 (6 bases). V shed 6 bases and J shed 4 bases, with 7 bases lying between them. Germline CDR1 reads MNHEY; CDR2 reads SVGAGI. The CDR3 loop spans 12 amino acids. The CDR3 region has the DNA TGTGCCAGCAGAGGGGGAAATCAGCCCCAGCATTTT. It specifies CASRGGNQPQHF.

DNA for the CDR3: TGTGCCAGCTCACCTACTAGCGGGAGCGTTGGCAAAAACATTCAGTACTTC. Translation: CASSPTSGSVGKNIQYF. The V gene is TRBV18, the J gene TRBJ2-4; TRBD2 aligns across 11 bases. The length of the CDR3 is 17 residues. V was pared by 3 bases and J by 3 bases, with 7 bases of the junction left unmatched. The germline gives CDR1 KGHSH, CDR2 LQKENI.

This clone was detected only a few times. V usage is TRBV6-6 and J usage is TRBJ1-1; D uncertain. V lost 6 bases and J lost 3, with 8 bases in between. Germline CDR1 MNHNY, CDR2 SVGAGI (reference sequence). This CDR3 comprises 12 residues. In nucleotides, the CDR3 is TGTGCCAGCAGCAAACTAGACACTGAAGCTTTCTTT. This encodes CASSKLDTEAFF.

This clone was detected once. J is TRBJ1-4 and V is TRBV15; D uncertain. This CDR3 has 15 amino acids. Trimming cost V 0 bases and J 3 bases, with 8 bases left between them. Per the germline V gene, CDR1 is LNHNV and CDR2 is YYDKDF (reference sequence). The CDR3 nucleotides read TGTGCCACCAGCAGAGAGGCGGCCCCTAATGAAAAACTGTTTTTT. This encodes CATSREAAPNEKLFF.

V usage is TRBV2 and J usage is TRBJ2-1; D might be TRBD1 (6 bases). The CDR3 is 16 amino acids. The germline V and J ends were trimmed by 7 bases and 8 bases, with 24 bases remaining between them. Per germline, CDR1 SNHLY and CDR2 FYNNEI. This chain's CDR3 is CASNRDGPLSLDEQFF. The CDR3 DNA reads TGTGCCAGCAACAGGGACGGTCCCCTTAGTTTGGATGAGCAGTTCTTC.

The rearrangement joins TRBV14 to TRBJ2-1, with 8 bases that match TRBD2. Losses at the gene ends were 1 base for V and 5 bases for J; bases not matched to a gene: 10. The CDR3 is made up of 17 amino acids. Germline values: CDR1 SGHDN, CDR2 FVKESK. Written as DNA, the CDR3 is TGTGCCAGCAGCCAAGTCTCCGGGAGGGGACTACACAATGAGCAGTTCTTC. Protein product: CASSQVSGRGLHNEQFF.

The chain couples TRBV27 to TRBJ1-6; 7 bases match TRBD1. The CDR3 consists of 13 residues. The germline gives CDR1 MNHEY, CDR2 SMNVEV (reference sequence). V dropped 2 bases and J dropped 10; count of bases not matched to a gene: 2. The CDR3 is CASSLTGDSPLHF. CDR3 nucleotides: TGTGCCAGCAGTTTAACAGGGGACTCACCCCTCCACTTT.

V and J are TRBV6-6 and TRBJ1-1, with D perhaps TRBD1 (6 bases). V shed 2 bases and J shed 0 bases, with 13 bases lying between them. Germline lookup yields CDR1 MNHNY and CDR2 SVGAGI (reference sequence). The CDR3 spans 16 residues. The CDR3 protein is CASSYTRTDLNTEAFF. The CDR3 nucleotides read TGTGCCAGCAGTTACACAAGGACAGATTTGAACACTGAAGCTTTCTTT.

The CDR3 loop reads CASSSGSEKLFF. The CDR3 nucleotides read TGTGCCAGCAGTTCCGGGAGCGAAAAACTGTTTTTT. The rearrangement joins TRBV28 to TRBJ1-4; D unclear. Per germline, CDR1 MDHEN and CDR2 SYDVKM. Trimming removed 4 bases at V and 8 bases at J, with 8 bases between. The CDR3 is made up of 12 amino acids.